One T cell receptor beta chain is described in this entry. CDR3 size: 16 residues. CDR1 is SGHNT and CDR2 is YENEEA in the germline V gene. Trimming at V came to 0 bases and at J to 7 bases, leaving 6 bases not matched to a gene. The sample belongs to a study of blood T cell repertoires in COVID-19. The protocol was immunoSEQ multiplex PCR, while the TCRdb copy is restricted to in-frame clones and leaves out a portion. There are 150,000 to 200,000 clones in the sample; 86% occur only once, and 10% to 11% lies in the top ten. The clonotype comes from a woman aged 55-75 years with COVID-19, enrolled during active disease. This sequence joins TRBV11-3 and TRBJ1-2; 12 bases match TRBD1. The material sequenced was peripheral blood. The CDR3 bases are TGTGCCAGCAGCTTAGATACGGGGACAGGGGGCGTTGGCTACACCTTC. Amino acids: CASSLDTGTGGVGYTF.